The 25 T cell receptor beta chains listed next were all sequenced from one sample in a study of blood T cell repertoires in COVID-19. The assay was immunoSEQ multiplex PCR, and TCRdb's table has in-frame clones only and misses some. This sample has roughly 180,000 clones; over 75% occur once, and the top ten carry around 5.3%. Sequenced: PBMCs or T cells enriched from blood (not recorded which). These receptors all come from a woman between 40 and 55 years old with acute COVID-19.

This chain joins TRBV5-4 and TRBJ1-2; D may be TRBD1 (5 bases). This CDR3 is built from 14 residues. The ends were cut back, 2 bases at V and 3 bases at J, with 11 bases in the middle. Germline V gene data show CDR1 as SGHNT and CDR2 as YYREEE (reference sequence). CDR3 sequence reads: CASSLIGDYYGYTF. DNA for the CDR3: TGTGCCAGCAGCTTAATCGGGGACTACTATGGCTACACCTTC.

The sample holds a few counts of this clone. The chain employs TRBV24-1 and TRBJ2-3; D remains ambiguous. V was cut by 4 bases and J by 5 bases, with 9 bases left in between. CDR1 is KGHDR and CDR2 is SFDVKD in the germline V gene. This CDR3 region has 13 residues. In DNA, the CDR3 is TGTGCCACCAGTGACCCCTCACAAGATACGCAGTATTTT. This sequence encodes CATSDPSQDTQYF.

The rearrangement links TRBV7-2 to TRBJ1-2, with TRBD1 identical over 7 bases. The CDR3 contains 14 residues. Looked up from germline, CDR1 is SGHTA and CDR2 is FQGNSA. V shed 5 bases and J 1 base; nucleotides not matched to a gene: 4. The CDR3 coding sequence is TGTGCCAGCAGCAACAGGGGTGATAACTATGGCTACACCTTC. This sequence encodes CASSNRGDNYGYTF.

This chain links TRBV4-2 with TRBJ2-1; D gene uncertain. The ends were cut back, 4 bases at V and 5 bases at J, with 9 bases in the middle. The CDR3 has 13 amino acids. Looked up from germline, CDR1 is LGHNA and CDR2 is YNFKEQ. CDR3 sequence (DNA): TGTGCCAGCAGCCCCGATAGTAACAATGAGCAGTTCTTC. Amino acid sequence: CASSPDSNNEQFF.

The chain recombines TRBV11-1 with TRBJ1-1, with no clear D. Trimming removed 5 bases from V and 1 base from J, with 11 bases in between. Germline V gene data show CDR1 as SGHAT and CDR2 as FQDESV (reference sequence). This CDR3 spans 14 amino acids. The CDR3 sequence: CASSARGGNTEAFF. CDR3 nucleotides: TGTGCCAGCAGCGCACGAGGCGGGAACACTGAAGCTTTCTTT.

The chain uses TRBV6-5 and TRBJ2-4; 9 positions match TRBD1. Trimming removed 6 bases from V and 8 bases from J; junction bases left unmatched: 5. CDR3 length: 13 amino acids. Germline V gene sequence: CDR1 MNHEY, CDR2 SVGAGI. CDR3 sequence reads: CASSSGQGDIQYF. The CDR3 nucleotides are TGTGCCAGCAGCTCGGGACAGGGCGACATTCAGTACTTC.

The chain uses TRBV7-8 and TRBJ2-1, with 10 bases matching TRBD2. V lost 2 bases, J lost 7 bases, and 5 bases stayed unmatched. The length of the CDR3 is 15 residues. Germline lookup yields CDR1 SGHVS and CDR2 FQNEAQ. The CDR3 bases are TGTGCCAGCAGCTTAACTAGCGGGACAGGAAATGAGCAGTTCTTC. It translates to CASSLTSGTGNEQFF.

This clone was detected only a few times. The V call is TRBV18, the J call TRBJ1-1; D unclear. Germline V gives CDR1 KGHSH, CDR2 LQKENI. The germline V and J ends were trimmed by 2 bases and 5 bases, with 15 bases remaining between them. This CDR3 contains 15 residues. The CDR3 here is CASSPSTAGRTEAFF. The CDR3 region has the DNA TGTGCCAGCTCACCATCTACAGCCGGGAGGACTGAAGCTTTCTTT.

This chain connects TRBV11-3 to TRBJ2-7; D ambiguous. V was pared by 1 base and J by 2 bases, with 6 bases between. The CDR3 runs to 13 residues. Germline CDR1 reads SGHNT; CDR2 reads YENEEA. The CDR3 loop reads CASSLGHPYEQYV. The CDR3 DNA sequence: TGTGCCAGCAGCTTAGGTCATCCCTACGAGCAGTACGTC.

The chain links TRBV10-3 to TRBJ2-1; a weak D match, TRBD2 (6 bases). Germline CDR1 is ENHRY and CDR2 is SYGVKD. Trimming cost V 6 bases and J 6 bases, with 15 bases left between them. This CDR3 contains 14 residues. The DNA of the CDR3 is TGTGCCATCAGAGAGACTAGTTCGGGCAATGAGCAGTTCTTC. It yields the protein CAIRETSSGNEQFF.

The chain has TRBV7-9 and TRBJ1-3; D is unclear. The CDR3 loop spans 15 amino acids. Germline V gives CDR1 SEHNR, CDR2 FQNEAQ (reference sequence). The V end lost 3 bases, the J end lost 0 bases, and 9 bases lay between the germline ends. CDR3 bases: TGTGCCAGCAGCTTGACGGGAAACTCTGGAAACACCATATATTTT. It encodes CASSLTGNSGNTIYF.

The sample holds one count of this clone. V and J are TRBV9 and TRBJ1-2; 9 bases are shared with TRBD1. CDR3 length equals 14 residues. Germline V gene data show CDR1 as SGDLS and CDR2 as YYNGEE. J was trimmed by 3 bases and V by 3 bases; bases with no gene match: 3. The CDR3 spells CASSGDRGYYGYTF. CDR3 sequence (DNA): TGTGCCAGCAGCGGAGACAGGGGGTACTATGGCTACACCTTC.

This chain links TRBV12-3 or TRBV12-4 with TRBJ2-5, with a possible D match to TRBD1 (7 bases). V lost 3 bases, J lost 7 bases, and 12 bases lay in between. The CDR3 is 13 amino acids. CDR3 coding DNA: TGTGCCAGCAGTTTGGACAGGAGGGTGACCCAGTACTTC. Protein product: CASSLDRRVTQYF.

This clone was observed a single time. The V and J genes are TRBV12-3 or TRBV12-4 and TRBJ2-1, with D perhaps TRBD2 (5 bases). The length of the CDR3 is 13 residues. V lost 3 bases and J 5 bases, leaving 8 bases between the germline ends. In DNA, the CDR3 is TGTGCCAGCAGTTTCAGCGGTGACAATGAGCAGTTCTTC. This codes for CASSFSGDNEQFF.

V is TRBV27 and J is TRBJ2-5, with D tentatively TRBD2 (6 bases). Germline V CDR1 and CDR2: MNHEY, SMNVEV (reference sequence). The CDR3 length is 16 residues. Trimming left V 0 bases short and J 4 bases short, with 15 bases between. CDR3: CASSLSLPMGGETQYF. Here the CDR3 DNA reads TGTGCCAGCAGTTTATCTCTCCCCATGGGGGGAGAGACCCAGTACTTC.

The rearrangement links TRBV10-2 to TRBJ1-2; 9 nucleotides agree with TRBD1. The CDR3 loop spans 16 amino acids. V shed 6 bases, J shed 5 bases, and the junction held 13 bases outside the gene matches. CDR1 and CDR2 from the germline V gene are WSHSY and SAAADI. DNA of the CDR3: TGCGCCAGCAGCCCTACCTCACAGGGGGCGCAGTATGGCTACACCTTC. Amino acid sequence: CASSPTSQGAQYGYTF.

The rearrangement uses TRBV29-1 and TRBJ1-3, with D perhaps TRBD1 (6 bases). This CDR3 contains 15 residues. Germline V gene lookup returns CDR1 SQVTM and CDR2 ANQGSEA. V lost 7 bases, J lost 0 bases, and 16 bases lay in between. The CDR3 reads CSALDRLSSGNTIYF. The CDR3 DNA reads as TGCAGCGCGTTGGACAGACTTTCCTCTGGAAACACCATATATTTT.

The gene calls are TRBV6-5 and TRBJ2-4; possibly TRBD2 for D (6 bases). Trimming took off 5 bases at V and 9 bases at J, with 14 bases between the two ends. The germline CDR1 and CDR2 sequences are MNHEY and SVGAGI. The length of the CDR3 is 13 residues. CDR3 DNA sequence: TGTGCCAGCAGTCCGGGGGACTTCGGCATTCAGTACTTC. This sequence encodes CASSPGDFGIQYF.

This clone was seen more than once but under ten times. The chain employs TRBV9 and TRBJ2-7; possibly TRBD1 for D (6 bases). The CDR3 extends over 15 amino acids. V lost 4 bases and J lost 0, with 14 bases in between. The V gene's germline CDR1 is SGDLS and CDR2 YYNGEE. CDR3 nucleotides: TGTGCCAGCAGCCTCTCGACAGGAGCCTCCTACGAGCAGTACTTC. This codes for CASSLSTGASYEQYF.

The chain is built from TRBV6-1 and TRBJ1-1; perhaps TRBD1 as D (6 bases). The V end was cut by 3 bases, the J end by 1 base, with 12 bases between. CDR1 is MNHNS, CDR2 SASEGT, per germline. The CDR3 has 15 amino acids. For the CDR3, the DNA is TGTGCCAGCAGTGATGGACAGTTTAAGAACACTGAAGCTTTCTTT. Translating it yields CASSDGQFKNTEAFF.

For the CDR3, the DNA is TGTGCCTGGAGGGGACAGGGCGAGGGCTACACCTTC. Amino acid sequence: CAWRGQGEGYTF. V is TRBV30 and J is TRBJ1-2; 9 bases align to TRBD1. The germline V gene encodes CDR1 GTSNPN and CDR2 SVGIG (reference sequence). The trim removed 3 bases at V and 8 bases at J, leaving 4 bases unmatched. CDR3 length equals 12 residues.

The chain combines TRBV6-2 or TRBV6-3 with TRBJ2-2; 10 bases map to TRBD2. V lost 8 bases, J lost 4 bases, and 16 bases stayed unmatched. Germline lookup yields CDR1 MNHEY and CDR2 SVGEGT. This CDR3 is built from 18 residues. The CDR3 is CASGLSSGRAVGTGELFF. The CDR3 nucleotides are TGTGCCAGCGGCCTGTCCAGCGGGAGGGCCGTGGGCACCGGGGAGCTGTTTTTT.

The rearrangement joins TRBV5-1 to TRBJ2-5; 9 bases are a match to TRBD1. In germline, CDR1 is SGHRS, CDR2 YFSETQ. The CDR3 length is 16 residues. V trimming: 0 bases; J trimming: 1 base; junction bases outside the gene matches: 4. CDR3 region: CASSLGGTGSQETQYF. In DNA form, the CDR3 reads TGCGCCAGCAGCTTGGGCGGGACAGGGTCCCAAGAGACCCAGTACTTC.

This chain connects TRBV6-1 to TRBJ1-1; TRBD1 might be the D (6 bases). The CDR3 extends over 15 amino acids. Looked up from germline, CDR1 is MNHNS and CDR2 is SASEGT. V lost 1 base, J lost 5 bases, and 14 bases lay in between. In DNA form, the CDR3 reads TGTGCCAGCAGTGAAGATGCGGGGGGCGGTACTGAAGCTTTCTTT. Protein sequence: CASSEDAGGGTEAFF.

The chain recombines TRBV6-2 or TRBV6-3 with TRBJ1-2; 8 nucleotides agree with TRBD1. The CDR3 extends over 14 amino acids. CDR1 and CDR2 from the germline V gene are MNHEY and SVGEGT. The junction had 9 bases not matched to a gene; V was cut back by 6 bases and J by 6 bases. The DNA of the CDR3 is TGTGCCAGCAGCTCGCAACAGGGGGTTGATGGCTACACCTTC. Its protein is CASSSQQGVDGYTF.